These 18 T cell receptor beta chains were sequenced from one sample in a study of T cells in Graves' hyperthyroidism and ophthalmopathy. Researchers took RNA transcripts and amplified the TCR beta CDR3 regions from them. HTBI primers were used for first-round RT-PCR of the TCR CDR3. TCRdb analysed the multiplex PCR reads with MiXCR anew, one entry per CDR3 protein. The table lists 530,000 or so distinct CDR3 sequences, roughly 18% of them singletons. The sample consisted of blood. These receptor sequences come from a woman aged 18-35 years with Graves' ophthalmopathy.

This clonotype was seen at least ten times. V is TRBV6-1 and J is TRBJ1-1; 7 bases fit TRBD1. The junction had 9 bases not matched to a gene; V was cut back by 6 bases and J by 5 bases. The CDR3 extends over 14 amino acids. Germline V CDR1 and CDR2: MNHNS, SASEGT. The DNA for the CDR3 is TGTGCCAGCAGCCAGGGGGTTCGAGGGACTGAAGCTTTCTTT. It encodes CASSQGVRGTEAFF.

This clonotype was counted many times. The chain couples TRBV2 to TRBJ2-3; a weak D match, TRBD2 (5 bases). Trimming removed 11 bases from V and 2 bases from J, with 11 bases in between. The CDR3 has 12 residues. CDR1 and CDR2 from the germline V gene are SNHLY and FYNNEI. CDR3 loop: CAGTDYTDTQYF. CDR3 DNA sequence: TGTGCCGGCACAGACTACACAGATACGCAGTATTTT.

The chain joins TRBV28 to TRBJ2-3; 11 bases map to TRBD2. Trimming removed 6 bases from V and 0 bases from J; junction bases left unmatched: 5. The CDR3 runs 16 residues. Per germline, CDR1 MDHEN and CDR2 SYDVKM. Written as DNA, the CDR3 is TGTGCCAGCAGGCCGACTAGCGGGGCTAGCACAGATACGCAGTATTTT. This encodes CASRPTSGASTDTQYF.

This chain connects TRBV29-1 to TRBJ1-6; D is unclear. In germline, CDR1 is SQVTM, CDR2 ANQGSEA. Trimming stripped 4 bases from V and 9 bases from J, with 13 bases between. The CDR3 has 13 residues. Here the CDR3 reads CSVGPGSGSPLHF. The CDR3 DNA follows: TGCAGCGTTGGGCCGGGGTCGGGTTCACCCCTCCACTTT.

This clonotype showed up many times. CDR3 amino acids: CASSDSRGGSYEQYF. The CDR3 nucleotides are TGTGCCAGCAGTGATTCTCGTGGTGGATCCTACGAGCAGTACTTC. The chain has TRBV6-1 and TRBJ2-7; D not resolved. This CDR3 has 15 residues. Per germline, CDR1 MNHNS and CDR2 SASEGT. Trimming cost V 3 bases and J 1 base, with 13 bases left between them.

This clonotype has ten or more counts. The gene calls are TRBV20-1 and TRBJ2-3; maybe TRBD2 (7 bases). V lost 6 bases and J 0 bases, leaving 16 bases between the germline ends. This CDR3 has 15 amino acids. Germline V gives CDR1 DFQATT, CDR2 SNEGSKA (reference sequence). This CDR3 reads CSAPTGGRSTDTQYF. As DNA, the CDR3 is TGCAGTGCCCCTACGGGGGGCCGGAGCACAGATACGCAGTATTTT.

This clonotype was seen at least ten times. The chain carries TRBV6-1 and TRBJ1-3, with 9 bases aligning to TRBD1. Looked up from germline, CDR1 is MNHNS and CDR2 is SASEGT. Trimming cost V 5 bases and J 3 bases; bases outside gene matches: 5. This CDR3 is 15 amino acids long. CDR3 sequence reads: CASSWTGEGGNTIYF. The CDR3 DNA sequence: TGTGCCAGCAGTTGGACAGGGGAAGGTGGAAACACCATATATTTT.

This clonotype has just a few counts. This chain links TRBV5-1 with TRBJ2-2; D is possibly TRBD1 or TRBD2 (6 bases each). Germline CDR1 is SGHRS and CDR2 is YFSETQ. The CDR3 has 13 amino acids. Trimming cost V 6 bases and J 7 bases, with 13 bases left between them. CDR3 nucleotides: TGCGCCAGCATAGGGGGGTCTGGCGGGGAGCTGTTTTTT. This encodes CASIGGSGGELFF.

This clonotype was observed many times. The rearrangement uses TRBV18 and TRBJ1-2; 7 bases map to TRBD1. Germline V gene data show CDR1 as KGHSH and CDR2 as LQKENI. The length of the CDR3 is 15 residues. Germline trimming cut 1 base from V and 7 bases from J; bases unmatched to any gene: 9. CDR3 sequence (DNA): TGTGCCAGCTCACCACAAGGGGGCATTCTCGCTGGCTACACCTTC. Its translation: CASSPQGGILAGYTF.

This clonotype was counted between two and nine times. The rearrangement uses TRBV5-1 and TRBJ2-1, with a tentative D call TRBD2 (6 bases). Deletions cut 1 base from V and 10 bases from J, with 9 bases between. Germline CDR1 is SGHRS and CDR2 is YFSETQ. The CDR3 is made up of 12 amino acids. The CDR3 here is CASSLWGDEQFF. As DNA, the CDR3 is TGCGCCAGCAGCTTGTGGGGGGACGAGCAGTTCTTC.

This clonotype was recorded a few times. The chain links TRBV28 to TRBJ1-2, with D possibly matching TRBD1 (5 bases). V lost 6 bases and J 10 bases, leaving 18 bases between the germline ends. The V gene's germline CDR1 is MDHEN and CDR2 SYDVKM. The CDR3 runs 13 residues. This chain's CDR3 is CASRSLFWGNYTF. The CDR3 DNA sequence: TGTGCCAGCAGGTCCCTTTTTTGGGGGAACTACACCTTC.

The rearrangement links TRBV20-1 to TRBJ1-1; D not certain. The CDR3 has 11 residues. Germline CDR1 is DFQATT and CDR2 is SNEGSKA (reference sequence). Between the trimmed V and J ends, which lost 4 bases and 3 bases, there was a span of 6 bases. CDR3 nucleotides: TGCAGTGCTACCGTCCACACTGAAGCTTTCTTT. Its protein is CSATVHTEAFF.

This clonotype was seen many times. This chain uses TRBV5-1 with TRBJ2-1; the match to TRBD2 covers 8 bases. Germline values: CDR1 SGHRS, CDR2 YFSETQ. The CDR3 sequence is 15 residues long. The junction had 10 bases not matched to a gene; V was cut back by 6 bases and J by 5 bases. Written as DNA, the CDR3 is TGCGCCAGCACGTCCTTACTAGCGGTTGACAATGAGCAGTTCTTC. Its translation: CASTSLLAVDNEQFF.

This clonotype was seen more than once but under ten times. Written as DNA, the CDR3 is TGTGCCAGTAGTTGGCAGGGGGCGATGAACACTGAAGCTTTCTTT. Residues: CASSWQGAMNTEAFF. The chain has TRBV19 and TRBJ1-1, with 8 bases that match TRBD1. The germline CDR1 and CDR2 sequences are LNHDA and SQIVND (reference sequence). The trim removed 5 bases at V and 0 bases at J, leaving 5 bases unmatched. The CDR3 sequence is 15 residues long.

This clonotype was recorded many times. The chain joins TRBV28 to TRBJ1-6; maybe TRBD1 (6 bases). V lost 4 bases to trimming and J lost 8 bases, with 15 bases between them. This CDR3 spans 15 amino acids. Germline loops: CDR1 MDHEN, CDR2 SYDVKM. This CDR3 reads CASSSSAGGHSPLHF. DNA for the CDR3: TGTGCCAGCAGTTCATCGGCGGGGGGCCATTCACCCCTCCACTTT.

CDR3: CASSVEGRANIQYF. In DNA, the CDR3 is TGTGCCAGCAGCGTAGAAGGGCGGGCTAACATTCAGTACTTC. The V gene is TRBV9, the J gene TRBJ2-4; perhaps TRBD2 as D (5 bases). The CDR3 spans 14 residues. V dropped 0 bases and J dropped 7 bases, with 11 bases sitting between them. In germline, CDR1 is SGDLS, CDR2 YYNGEE.

This clonotype was seen at least ten times. The chain employs TRBV7-2 and TRBJ2-1, with D hard to call. The germline gives CDR1 SGHTA, CDR2 FQGNSA. CDR3 size: 15 residues. The V gene lost 5 bases and the J gene lost 7 bases, with 18 bases spanning the gap. CDR3 protein: CASSPPLGFYNEQFF. The CDR3 DNA reads TGTGCCAGCAGCCCCCCGTTGGGGTTCTATAATGAGCAGTTCTTC.

The chain joins TRBV7-2 to TRBJ2-1, with 8 positions matching TRBD2. The germline CDR1 and CDR2 sequences are SGHTA and FQGNSA. This CDR3 comprises 16 residues. V shed 6 bases and J 2 bases; nucleotides not matched to a gene: 9. CDR3 bases: TGTGCCAGCAGTAAATCGGGGGGGCCCCCCTACAATGAGCAGTTCTTC. Its protein is CASSKSGGPPYNEQFF.